Included here is one T cell receptor beta chain sequence, with context. Its antigen is undetermined. PCR primers comprised 60 Vbeta and 13 Jbeta primers. Clones were read by immunoSEQ multiplex PCR, and TCRdb kept only the in-frame ones, dropping some. The table has tens of thousands of clones, approximately 84% seen once. The entry originates in a study of cytomegalovirus exposure and HLA in healthy donors. Study observations and caveats: Later work found that TCR association rates differed between HLA loci; DRB1 had the most and HLA-C the fewest. In a later analysis, V- and J-gene trimming of beta chains associated with a DCLRE1C missense variant, replicated independently.

Germline CDR1 LNHNV, CDR2 YYDKDF (reference sequence). V was pared by 0 bases and J by 6 bases, with 12 bases between. CDR3 size: 15 residues. The sequence was obtained from a girl aged 2-15 years in good health and CMV-seropositive. The sequenced material came from PBMCs. The chain couples TRBV15 to TRBJ2-1; tentatively, D is TRBD2 (6 bases). In nucleotides, the CDR3 is TGTGCCACCAGCAGAGAGATGGGTAGCGGCAATGAGCAGTTCTTC. Translation: CATSREMGSGNEQFF.